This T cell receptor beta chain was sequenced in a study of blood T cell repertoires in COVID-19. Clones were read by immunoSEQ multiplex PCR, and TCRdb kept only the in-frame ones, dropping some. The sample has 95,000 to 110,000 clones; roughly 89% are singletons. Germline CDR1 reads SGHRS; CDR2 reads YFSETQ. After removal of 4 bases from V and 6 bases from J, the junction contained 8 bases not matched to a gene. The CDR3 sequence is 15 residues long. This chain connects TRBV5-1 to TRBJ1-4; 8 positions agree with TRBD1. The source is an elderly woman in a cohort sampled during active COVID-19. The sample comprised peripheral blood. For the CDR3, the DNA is TGCGCCAGCAGCGCCGTGACAGGGGAGTATGAAAAACTGTTTTTT. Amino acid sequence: CASSAVTGEYEKLFF.